The entry that follows covers one T cell receptor beta chain sequence. Its antigen is not known. A TCRbeta library incorporating unique molecular identifiers was prepared. TCRdb re-analysed the PCR reads in MiXCR, keeping a single row per CDR3 protein. The table includes hundreds of thousands of distinct CDR3 sequences, 24% detected once. Germline CDR1 is MGHRA and CDR2 is YSYEKL. The CDR3 runs 15 residues. The V gene lost 0 bases and the J gene lost 0 bases, with 8 bases spanning the gap. This sample is drawn from a study of T-cell reconstitution after alpha-beta-depleted transplantation in children. Findings and limits, study-wide: At day 60, the high TCRbeta diversity found in some patients originated from recipient T cells and thymic progenitors that had survived. Reportedly, roughly two months post-transplant, alpha-beta T cells arose from several hundred expanded graft clones.

This clonotype was sampled from a female patient aged 2-15 years who had a stem cell transplant for congenital amegakaryocytic thrombocytopenia, so the T cells may come from the graft donor. The starting material was PBMCs, mostly from graft donor cells, obtained 360 days after TCRalphabeta/CD19-depleted stem cell transplant. The rearrangement joins TRBV4-1 to TRBJ1-2, with D unclear. The CDR3 region is CASSQDLPSNYGYTF. The DNA for the CDR3 is TGCGCCAGCAGCCAAGATCTCCCCTCTAACTATGGCTACACCTTC.